A selection of T cell receptor beta chains follows, all from one sample in a study of T cell changes during pregnancy in multiple sclerosis. The repertoire was sequenced with immunoSEQ multiplex PCR; TCRdb's copy has only in-frame clones and lacks some. Of about 51,000 clones in the sample, 90% to 95% were seen once. The starting material was CD4+ T cells from peripheral blood mononuclear cells, obtained in the second trimester of pregnancy. The source of these receptors is a female donor with multiple sclerosis, enrolled in a pregnancy study. Both conserved end residues are trimmed from each CDR3. Each record gives: J gene, CDR3 length, V gene, CDR3 protein.

TRBJ2-3 17 TRBV11-2 ASSSRQTRDRARKDTQY
TRBJ1-1 11 TRBV18 ASSRPGGTEAF
TRBJ2-5 14 TRBV7-2 ASSLVADWAQETQY
TRBJ2-6 15 TRBV19 ASSIPRGGTGANVLT
TRBJ1-1 12 TRBV6-5 ASSRDTRSTEAF
TRBJ1-2 12 TRBV2 ASSHRGHWPGYT
TRBJ2-3 12 TRBV19 ATTEGAHTDTQY
TRBJ1-5 13 TRBV5-6 ASSSEQGLDQPQH
TRBJ2-7 12 TRBV7-6 ASSLDRGVYEQY
TRBJ1-2 14 TRBV5-4 ASTPRALGSDYGYT
TRBJ1-2 10 TRBV30 AWSGFAYGYT
TRBJ1-2 11 TRBV5-6 ASSSPDREGYT
TRBJ1-5 12 TRBV5-6 ASSHAGGNQPQH
TRBJ1-6 13 TRBV6-1 ASSENWTGESPLH
TRBJ2-7 12 TRBV27 ASSLDSLSYEQY
TRBJ1-2 16 TRBV10-1 ASSWTDPLLAGIHGYT
TRBJ1-6 11 TRBV2 ASTRDRGSPLH
TRBJ2-3 12 TRBV9 ASGAGGRSDTQY
TRBJ2-5 12 TRBV19 ASSPTGGKETQY
TRBJ2-1 13 TRBV2 ASSGGTGGGNEQF
TRBJ2-2 13 TRBV18 ASSPDSGRTGELF
TRBJ1-2 13 TRBV10-3 AISGGDRVTDGYT
TRBJ1-3 15 TRBV7-2 ASSSQPGTGRGNTIY
TRBJ2-2 14 TRBV5-1 ASSLDGGANTGELF
TRBJ1-5 13 TRBV10-1 ASRVRFSPAQPQH
TRBJ2-3 14 TRBV29-1 SVEKAGQGPGDTQY
TRBJ2-7 15 TRBV4-3 ASSQVHSGDRGGEQY
TRBJ1-6 13 TRBV27 ASSLYRGRDSPLH
TRBJ1-2 13 TRBV7-8 ASSLSGQGTYGYT
TRBJ2-3 12 TRBV19 ASSFSGGRDTQY
TRBJ2-2 13 TRBV2 ARGLAGGRTGELF
TRBJ1-1 13 TRBV5-1 ASSLKQGMDTEAF
TRBJ2-1 12 TRBV19 ASRRQSSYNEQF
TRBJ2-7 11 TRBV11-2 ASSPLSSYEQY
TRBJ1-1 15 TRBV7-9 ASSPIEGAGADTEAF
TRBJ1-2 13 TRBV2 ASSEMRVPNYGYT
TRBJ2-7 12 TRBV19 ASKTGQGNYEQY
TRBJ1-2 13 TRBV5-8 ASSSLRGPNYGYT
TRBJ2-7 13 TRBV12-5 ASGSARPETYEQY
TRBJ2-7 12 TRBV10-3 AISGTGVAYEQY
TRBJ1-5 11 TRBV29-1 SARWADNQPQH
TRBJ2-1 15 TRBV5-1 ASSSSESGLTYNEQF